The 28 T cell receptor beta chains listed next were all sequenced from one sample in a study of blood T cell repertoires in COVID-19. Method: immunoSEQ multiplex PCR; TCRdb's copy keeps in-frame clones and lacks some. This sample has around 150,000 clones, with almost 85% found just once. Specimen: PBMCs or T cells enriched from blood (not recorded which). All receptors come from a man aged 50 or older who had recovered from COVID-19.

This clone was detected once. The rearrangement links TRBV23-1 to TRBJ1-1; D ambiguous. TRBV23-1 is recorded as an ORF, its role being uncertain. V shed 9 bases and J shed 2 bases, with 13 bases lying between them. The length of the CDR3 is 13 residues. The CDR3 here is CASPGLFNTEAFF. CDR3 DNA sequence: TGCGCCAGTCCGGGTCTCTTCAACACTGAAGCTTTCTTT.

The V call is TRBV11-2, the J call TRBJ1-6; tentatively, D is TRBD1 (5 bases). The CDR3 contains 18 residues. With 5 bases removed from V and 8 bases from J, the gap between germline ends came to 25 bases. Germline V gene lookup returns CDR1 SGHAT and CDR2 FQNNGV. CDR3 residues: CASSPFGQDTYTDSPLHF. As DNA, the CDR3 is TGTGCCAGCAGCCCCTTTGGGCAGGACACCTACACAGATTCACCCCTCCACTTT.

This clone was counted a single time. The chain is built from TRBV4-1 and TRBJ1-3; 9 nucleotides align to TRBD1. The CDR3 length is 17 residues. V was clipped by 2 bases and J by 0 bases; unmatched bases: 5. CDR1 MGHRA and CDR2 YSYEKL come from the germline V gene. CDR3 bases: TGCGCCAGCAGCCAACCTCTGACAGGGGGCTCTGGAAACACCATATATTTT. It translates to CASSQPLTGGSGNTIYF.

The chain couples TRBV20-1 to TRBJ2-7; possibly TRBD1 for D (6 bases). This CDR3 comprises 14 residues. The V end lost 3 bases, the J end lost 4 bases, and 16 bases lay between the germline ends. The germline V gene encodes CDR1 DFQATT and CDR2 SNEGSKA (reference sequence). The CDR3 bases are TGCAGTGCTAGTTCGCGGACAGCCAGGTACGAGCAGTACTTC. It encodes CSASSRTARYEQYF.

V usage is TRBV5-1 and J usage is TRBJ2-1; D is uncertain. V lost 5 bases and J lost 0, with 9 bases in between. CDR1 is SGHRS and CDR2 is YFSETQ in the germline V gene. This CDR3 is built from 14 residues. The CDR3 here is CASSELISYNEQFF. As DNA, the CDR3 is TGCGCCAGCAGTGAGTTAATCTCCTACAATGAGCAGTTCTTC.

This clone turned up a few times. This sequence joins TRBV5-1 and TRBJ1-3, with D tentatively TRBD1 (6 bases). The CDR3 has 15 residues. V was clipped by 4 bases and J by 6 bases, with 17 bases between them. Per germline, CDR1 SGHRS and CDR2 YFSETQ. The CDR3: CASSQGQSIQNTIYF. In DNA, the CDR3 is TGCGCCAGCAGCCAAGGACAGTCTATTCAAAACACCATATATTTT.

This chain links TRBV28 with TRBJ1-4, with 7 bases fitting TRBD1. The CDR3 loop spans 16 amino acids. J was trimmed by 3 bases and V by 4 bases; bases with no gene match: 8. Germline CDR1 reads MDHEN; CDR2 reads SYDVKM. CDR3 amino acids: CASSSNRGDANEKLFF. In DNA, the CDR3 is TGTGCCAGCAGTTCCAACAGGGGAGATGCTAATGAAAAACTGTTTTTT.

V usage is TRBV6-1 and J usage is TRBJ2-7; TRBD2 might be the D (6 bases). Germline V gene lookup returns CDR1 MNHNS and CDR2 SASEGT. The germline V and J ends were trimmed by 1 base and 0 bases, with 10 bases remaining between them. This CDR3 comprises 15 residues. The CDR3 sequence is CASSEGRGRSYEQYF. For the CDR3, the DNA is TGTGCCAGCAGTGAAGGGCGGGGCCGCTCCTACGAGCAGTACTTC.

The chain joins TRBV11-3 to TRBJ2-1; D gene ambiguous. The germline V and J ends were trimmed by 5 bases and 8 bases, with 16 bases remaining between them. This CDR3 is 14 amino acids long. Germline assignment: CDR1 SGHNT and CDR2 YENEEA. CDR3 residues: CASSPTTSRDEQFF. CDR3 bases: TGTGCCAGCAGCCCGACCACCTCCCGGGATGAGCAGTTCTTC.

The J gene is TRBJ1-2, the V gene TRBV7-6, with D possibly matching TRBD1 (5 bases). Germline CDR1 SGHVS, CDR2 FNYEAQ. V was cut by 0 bases and J by 9 bases, with 14 bases left in between. CDR3 size: 14 residues. The CDR3 DNA reads as TGTGCCAGCAGCTTAGCGCGACAGAGTTCGAGCTACACCTTC. Translation: CASSLARQSSSYTF.

The chain combines TRBV5-1 with TRBJ1-3, with TRBD1 matching 8 bases. The ends lost 1 base at V and 3 bases at J; junction bases unmatched: 3. The CDR3 consists of 15 residues. CDR1 SGHRS and CDR2 YFSETQ come from the germline V gene. For the CDR3, the DNA is TGCGCCAGCAGCTTGCCAGGGGGCTTTGGAAACACCATATATTTT. As protein: CASSLPGGFGNTIYF.

The chain carries TRBV6-5 and TRBJ2-1, with D tentatively TRBD2 (5 bases). Germline assignment: CDR1 MNHEY and CDR2 SVGAGI. This CDR3 contains 12 residues. V was shortened by 4 bases and J by 7 bases, with 8 bases between the two germline ends. The CDR3 coding sequence is TGTGCCAGCAGTTGGGAGAGGAATGAGCAGTTCTTC. This translates into CASSWERNEQFF.

This chain links TRBV14 with TRBJ2-1; weak D call: TRBD2 (5 bases). The germline V gene has CDR1 SGHDN and CDR2 FVKESK. This CDR3 is built from 14 residues. The ends were cut back, 4 bases at V and 2 bases at J, with 9 bases in the middle. The CDR3 loop reads CASSPVGAYNEQFF. The CDR3, as DNA: TGTGCCAGCAGCCCTGTCGGGGCCTACAATGAGCAGTTCTTC.

The chain links TRBV28 to TRBJ2-5, with TRBD2 as a possible D gene (5 bases). The V end lost 3 bases, the J end lost 5 bases, and 16 bases lay between the germline ends. CDR3 length equals 15 residues. From germline, CDR1 is MDHEN and CDR2 SYDVKM. The CDR3: CASSLGGRDGETQYF. CDR3 nucleotides: TGTGCCAGCAGTTTGGGTGGGAGAGATGGGGAGACCCAGTACTTC.

This chain joins TRBV24-1 and TRBJ1-5; 8 nucleotides match TRBD1. V dropped 9 bases and J dropped 3; count of bases not matched to a gene: 6. This CDR3 is built from 14 residues. CDR1 KGHDR and CDR2 SFDVKD come from the germline V gene. The CDR3 nucleotides read TGTGCCACCGAAGGACAGGGTCCCAATCAGCCCCAGCATTTT. This sequence encodes CATEGQGPNQPQHF.

This chain joins TRBV27 and TRBJ2-1; tentatively, D is TRBD2 (6 bases). The CDR3 covers 15 residues. Trimming stripped 8 bases from V and 6 bases from J, with 20 bases between. The germline V gene has CDR1 MNHEY and CDR2 SMNVEV (reference sequence). Written as DNA, the CDR3 is TGTGCCAGCGCTGTTCCGGGACTCCGTACCAATGAGCAGTTCTTC. Protein sequence: CASAVPGLRTNEQFF.

This clone was counted a single time. V gene TRBV6-6 combines with J gene TRBJ2-1; TRBD1 matches at 9 bases. CDR1 is MNHNY and CDR2 is SVGAGI in the germline V gene (reference sequence). CDR3 size: 13 residues. The V segment lost 6 bases and the J segment 8 bases; nucleotides outside the gene matches: 5. In nucleotides, the CDR3 is TGTGCCAGCAGCCGGGACAGGGTCCATGAGCAGTTCTTC. Protein sequence: CASSRDRVHEQFF.

The J gene is TRBJ2-1, the V gene TRBV7-3; 16 bases agree with TRBD2. The germline V gene has CDR1 SGHTA and CDR2 FQGTGA. CDR3 size: 19 residues. V lost 1 base and J lost 6; bases outside the gene matches: 9. CDR3 DNA sequence: TGTGCCAGCAGCTTAATCCCGGGACTAGCGGGGGGGCCGTCCAATGAGCAGTTCTTC. Protein product: CASSLIPGLAGGPSNEQFF.

This clone was found many times. This sample includes further DNA sequences coding for the same CDR3. The chain couples TRBV2 to TRBJ2-2; D call uncertain. Germline values: CDR1 SNHLY, CDR2 FYNNEI. This CDR3 is built from 11 residues. V gave up 7 bases and J gave up 8 bases, with 8 bases separating them. The CDR3 sequence is CASTPGGELFF. CDR3 nucleotides: TGTGCCAGCACACCCGGGGGGGAGCTGTTTTTT. Based on the CDR3 plus reference TRBV2 and TRBJ2-2, the full variable domain is EPEVTQTPSHQVTQMGQEVILRCVPISNHLYFYWYRQILGQKVEFLVSFYNNEISEKSEIFDDQFSVERPDGSNFTLKIRSTKLEDSAMYFCASTPGGELFFGEGSRLTVL.

This sequence joins TRBV12-3 or TRBV12-4 and TRBJ2-1; D uncertain. CDR3 length: 12 amino acids. V lost 10 bases and J 7 bases, leaving 14 bases between the germline ends. Here the CDR3 reads CATGLSRNEQFF. CDR3 coding DNA: TGTGCCACCGGTCTCTCGAGGAATGAGCAGTTCTTC.

The J gene is TRBJ2-3, the V gene TRBV28; 7 bases are shared with TRBD1. Trimming removed 8 bases from V and 2 bases from J; junction bases left unmatched: 4. Germline V gives CDR1 MDHEN, CDR2 SYDVKM. CDR3 size: 13 residues. CDR3 bases: TGTGCCAGCCTTGGACAGGTCACAGATACGCAGTATTTT. The encoded protein is CASLGQVTDTQYF. Full variable domain (rest looked up from reference TRBV28 and TRBJ2-3): DVKVTQSSRYLVKRTGEKVFLECVQDMDHENMFWYRQDPGLGLRLIYFSYDVKMKEKGDIPEGYSVSREKKERFSLILESASTNQTSMYLCASLGQVTDTQYFGPGTRLTVL.

V and J are TRBV20-1 and TRBJ2-1; 12 bases match TRBD2. The junction had 3 bases not matched to a gene; V was cut back by 3 bases and J by 0 bases. The CDR3 length is 16 residues. The germline V gene has CDR1 DFQATT and CDR2 SNEGSKA (reference sequence). As DNA, the CDR3 is TGCAGTGCTAGTACTAGCGGGAGGAGCTCCTACAATGAGCAGTTCTTC. Translating gives CSASTSGRSSYNEQFF.

The V call is TRBV7-9, the J call TRBJ1-1; no firm D call. This CDR3 comprises 14 residues. The ends were cut back, 2 bases at V and 5 bases at J, with 12 bases in the middle. The germline V gene has CDR1 SEHNR and CDR2 FQNEAQ (reference sequence). CDR3 loop: CASSLPLGRTEAFF. The DNA of the CDR3 is TGTGCCAGCAGCTTACCTCTCGGGAGGACTGAAGCTTTCTTT. The full variable domain, completed using reference TRBV7-9 and TRBJ1-1, is DTGVSQNPRHKITKRGQNVTFRCDPISEHNRLYWYRQTLGQGPEFLTYFQNEAQLEKSRLLSDRFSAERPKGSFSTLEIQRTEQGDSAMYLCASSLPLGRTEAFFGQGTRLTVV.

The chain uses TRBV7-6 and TRBJ1-6; D uncertain. Deletions cut 4 bases from V and 0 bases from J, with 13 bases between. The CDR3 has 17 amino acids. CDR1 and CDR2 (germline): SGHVS, FNYEAQ. Here the CDR3 DNA reads TGTGCCAGCAGCTCCTACGGGTCGAGCTCCTATAATTCACCCCTCCACTTT. Translating it yields CASSSYGSSSYNSPLHF.

The CDR3 DNA follows: TGTGCCAGCTCACCACCGCTGGGGACTAGCGGGGGGTACAATGAGCAGTTCTTC. Amino acid sequence: CASSPPLGTSGGYNEQFF. The chain couples TRBV18 to TRBJ2-1; 15 nucleotides agree with TRBD2. The CDR3 is 18 residues long. Germline assignment: CDR1 KGHSH and CDR2 LQKENI. Trimming at V came to 0 bases and at J to 4 bases, leaving 4 bases not matched to a gene.

This rearrangement joins TRBV6-4 to TRBJ2-3; a possible D gene is TRBD1 (6 bases). Trimming cost V 0 bases and J 9 bases, with 10 bases left between them. The germline gives CDR1 MRHNA, CDR2 SNTAGT. The CDR3 totals 13 residues. This CDR3 reads CASSDSGAGTQYF. For the CDR3, the DNA is TGTGCCAGCAGTGACTCGGGGGCCGGAACGCAGTATTTT.

This clone is a singleton in its sample. This sequence joins TRBV4-1 and TRBJ2-3; the match to TRBD2 covers 15 bases. Germline V gene sequence: CDR1 MGHRA, CDR2 YSYEKL. This CDR3 is built from 16 residues. The J segment lost 6 bases and the V segment lost 4 bases, leaving 5 bases of the junction unmatched. This CDR3 reads CASSLGLAGGIDTQYF. CDR3 DNA sequence: TGCGCCAGCAGCCTGGGACTAGCGGGAGGAATCGATACGCAGTATTTT.

CDR3 in amino acids: CASSPSTGSYEQYF. The CDR3 DNA is TGTGCCAGCAGTCCATCGACAGGATCGTACGAGCAGTACTTC. The chain carries TRBV6-5 and TRBJ2-7; D may be TRBD1 (6 bases). The ends were cut back, 5 bases at V and 4 bases at J, with 15 bases in the middle. Germline V CDR1 and CDR2: MNHEY, SVGAGI. The CDR3 loop spans 14 amino acids.